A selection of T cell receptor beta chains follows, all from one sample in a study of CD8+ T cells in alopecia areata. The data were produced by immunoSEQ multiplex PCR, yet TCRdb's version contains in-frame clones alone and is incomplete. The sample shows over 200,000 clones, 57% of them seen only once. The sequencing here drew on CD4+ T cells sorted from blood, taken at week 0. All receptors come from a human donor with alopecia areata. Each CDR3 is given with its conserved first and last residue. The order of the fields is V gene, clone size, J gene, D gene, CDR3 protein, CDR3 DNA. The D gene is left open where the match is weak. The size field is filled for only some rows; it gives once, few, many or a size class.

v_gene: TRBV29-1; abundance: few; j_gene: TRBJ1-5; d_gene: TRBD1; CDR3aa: CSVGQGYQPQHF; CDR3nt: TGCAGCGTAGGACAGGGGTATCAGCCCCAGCATTTT
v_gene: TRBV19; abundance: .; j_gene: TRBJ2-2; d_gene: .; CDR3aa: CASSPRVKGPNTGELFF; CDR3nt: TGTGCCAGTAGTCCTCGTGTAAAAGGACCGAACACCGGGGAGCTGTTTTTT
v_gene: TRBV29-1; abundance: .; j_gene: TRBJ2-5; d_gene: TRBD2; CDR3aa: CSVTILAGAGETQYF; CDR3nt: TGCAGCGTTACTATACTAGCGGGAGCCGGCGAGACCCAGTACTTC
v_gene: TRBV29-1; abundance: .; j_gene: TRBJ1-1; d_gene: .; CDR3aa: CSGVGNTEAFF; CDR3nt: TGCAGCGGGGTGGGCAACACTGAAGCTTTCTTT
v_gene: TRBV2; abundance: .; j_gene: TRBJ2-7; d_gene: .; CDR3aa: CASSARAPPFAEQYF; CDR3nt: TGTGCCAGCAGTGCTCGGGCCCCCCCGTTCGCGGAGCAGTACTTC
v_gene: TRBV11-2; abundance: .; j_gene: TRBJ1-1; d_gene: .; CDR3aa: CASSSRVSTEAFF; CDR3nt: TGTGCCAGCAGCTCCAGGGTTAGTACTGAAGCTTTCTTT
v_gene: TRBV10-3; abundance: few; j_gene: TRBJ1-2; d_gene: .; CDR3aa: CAITGFGQSNYGYTF; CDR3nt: TGTGCCATCACCGGTTTCGGACAGTCTAATTATGGCTACACCTTC
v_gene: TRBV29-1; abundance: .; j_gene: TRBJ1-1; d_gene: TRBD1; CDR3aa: CSAGQVLNTEAFF; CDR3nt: TGCAGCGCGGGACAGGTTTTAAACACTGAAGCTTTCTTT
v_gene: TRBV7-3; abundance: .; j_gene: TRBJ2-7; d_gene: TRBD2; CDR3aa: CASSFAAGGTYEQYF; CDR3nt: TGTGCCAGCAGCTTCGCAGCGGGGGGTACCTACGAGCAGTACTTC
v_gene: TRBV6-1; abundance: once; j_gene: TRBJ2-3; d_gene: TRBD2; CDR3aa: CASSGRTSAGDTQYF; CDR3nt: TGTGCCAGCAGTGGTCGTACTAGCGCTGGGGATACGCAGTATTTT
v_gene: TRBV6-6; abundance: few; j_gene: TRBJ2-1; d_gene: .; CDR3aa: CASSSAQGFGQFF; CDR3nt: TGTGCCAGCAGTTCTGCCCAGGGGTTCGGGCAGTTCTTC
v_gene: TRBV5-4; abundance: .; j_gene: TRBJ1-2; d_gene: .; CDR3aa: CASSVLGRGYTF; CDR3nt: TGTGCCAGCAGCGTACTGGGGCGCGGCTACACCTTC
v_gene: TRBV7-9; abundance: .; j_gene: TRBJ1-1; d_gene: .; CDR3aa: CASSLTRTENTEAFF; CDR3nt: TGTGCCAGCAGCTTAACAAGGACAGAGAACACTGAAGCTTTCTTT
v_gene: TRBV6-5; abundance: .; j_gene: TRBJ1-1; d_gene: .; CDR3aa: CASSPGPNTEAFF; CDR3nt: TGTGCCAGCAGTCCGGGCCCAAACACTGAAGCTTTCTTT
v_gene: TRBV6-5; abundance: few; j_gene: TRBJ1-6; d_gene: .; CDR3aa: CASRTIAKGDSPLHF; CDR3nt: TGTGCCAGCAGGACGATTGCTAAAGGAGATTCACCCCTCCACTTT
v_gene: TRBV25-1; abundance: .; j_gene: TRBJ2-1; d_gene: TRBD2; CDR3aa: CASSDGSGGAYNEQFF; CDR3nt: TGTGCCAGCAGTGACGGGTCCGGGGGGGCCTACAATGAGCAGTTCTTC
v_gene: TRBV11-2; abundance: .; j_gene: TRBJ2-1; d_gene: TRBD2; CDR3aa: CASSSTPGTSGYNEQFF; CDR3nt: TGTGCCAGCAGCTCGACCCCCGGGACTAGCGGATACAATGAGCAGTTCTTC
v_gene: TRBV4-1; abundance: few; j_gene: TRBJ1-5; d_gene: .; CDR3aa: CASSQGPGTNQPQHF; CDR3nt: TGCGCCAGCAGCCAAGGCCCCGGGACCAATCAGCCCCAGCATTTT
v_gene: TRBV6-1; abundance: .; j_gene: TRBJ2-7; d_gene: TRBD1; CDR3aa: CASSAGTGQSYEQYF; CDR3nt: TGTGCCAGCAGTGCCGGGACAGGGCAAAGCTACGAGCAGTACTTC
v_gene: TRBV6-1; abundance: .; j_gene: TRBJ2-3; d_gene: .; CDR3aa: CASSNTDTQYF; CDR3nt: TGTGCCAGCAGTAACACAGATACGCAGTATTTT
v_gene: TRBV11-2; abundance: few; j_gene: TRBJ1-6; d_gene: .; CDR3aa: CASSFEGSPLHF; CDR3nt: TGTGCCAGCAGCTTTGAGGGATCACCCCTCCACTTT
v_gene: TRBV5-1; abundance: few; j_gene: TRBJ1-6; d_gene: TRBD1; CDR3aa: CASSLGRHRGEHSYNSPLHF; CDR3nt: TGCGCCAGCAGCTTGGGGAGGCACAGGGGCGAACACTCCTATAATTCACCCCTCCACTTT
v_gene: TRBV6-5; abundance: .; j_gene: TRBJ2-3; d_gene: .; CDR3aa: CASRVSGGTDTQYF; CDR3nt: TGTGCCAGCAGGGTTTCCGGGGGCACAGATACGCAGTATTTT
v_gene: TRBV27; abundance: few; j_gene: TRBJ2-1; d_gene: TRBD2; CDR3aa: CASSSIAGAYNEQFF; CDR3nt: TGTGCCAGCAGTTCTATAGCGGGGGCCTACAATGAGCAGTTCTTC
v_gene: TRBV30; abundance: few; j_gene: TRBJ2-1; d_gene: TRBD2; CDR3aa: CAWRRRRGDGGANEQFF; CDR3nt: TGTGCCTGGAGGCGGAGGAGGGGAGACGGGGGGGCCAATGAGCAGTTCTTC
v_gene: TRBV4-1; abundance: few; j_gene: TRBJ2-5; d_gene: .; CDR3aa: CASSLAFGETQYF; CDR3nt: TGCGCCAGCAGCCTAGCGTTCGGGGAGACCCAGTACTTC
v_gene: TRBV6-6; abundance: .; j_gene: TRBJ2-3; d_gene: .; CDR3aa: CASSYGKIATTDTQYF; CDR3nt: TGTGCCAGCAGTTACGGGAAGATAGCGACTACAGATACGCAGTATTTT
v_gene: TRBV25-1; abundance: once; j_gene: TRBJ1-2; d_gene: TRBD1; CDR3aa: CASSGDSNPFYGYTF; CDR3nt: TGTGCCAGCAGTGGGGACAGCAATCCATTCTATGGCTACACCTTC
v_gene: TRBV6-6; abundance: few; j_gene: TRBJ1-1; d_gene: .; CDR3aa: CASSVREDTEAFF; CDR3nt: TGTGCCAGCAGTGTCAGGGAGGACACTGAAGCTTTCTTT
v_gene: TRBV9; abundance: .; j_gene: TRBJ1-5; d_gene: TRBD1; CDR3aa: CASSGGQRSNQPQHF; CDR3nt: TGTGCCAGCAGCGGGGGACAGAGAAGCAATCAGCCCCAGCATTTT
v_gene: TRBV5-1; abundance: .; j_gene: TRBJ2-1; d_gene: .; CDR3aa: CASSRSDVNGEQFF; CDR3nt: TGCGCCAGCAGCCGATCGGACGTTAACGGTGAGCAGTTCTTC
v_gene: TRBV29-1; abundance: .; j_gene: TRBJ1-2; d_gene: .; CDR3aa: CSVSQPGNYGYTF; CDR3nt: TGCAGCGTGTCGCAACCCGGGAACTATGGCTACACCTTC
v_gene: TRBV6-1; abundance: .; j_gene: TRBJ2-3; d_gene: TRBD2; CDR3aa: CASTVAGGFADTQYF; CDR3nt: TGTGCCAGCACCGTGGCGGGGGGCTTCGCAGATACGCAGTATTTT
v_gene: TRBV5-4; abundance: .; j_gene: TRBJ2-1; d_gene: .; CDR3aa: CASSLDQGHYNEQFF; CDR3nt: TGTGCCAGCAGCTTGGACCAGGGCCACTACAATGAGCAGTTCTTC
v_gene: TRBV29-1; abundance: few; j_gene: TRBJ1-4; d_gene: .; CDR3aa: CSFTGSLAEKLFF; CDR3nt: TGCAGCTTTACAGGGAGTTTGGCTGAAAAACTGTTTTTT
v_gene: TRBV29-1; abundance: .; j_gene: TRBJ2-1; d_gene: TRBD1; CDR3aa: CSVIQRQGGFGSYNEQFF; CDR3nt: TGCAGCGTAATTCAGAGACAGGGGGGATTCGGCTCCTACAATGAGCAGTTCTTC
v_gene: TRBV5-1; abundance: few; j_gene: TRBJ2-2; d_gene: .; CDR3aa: CASSLRETGNTGELFF; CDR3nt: TGCGCCAGCAGCCTGAGGGAGACAGGAAACACCGGGGAGCTGTTTTTT
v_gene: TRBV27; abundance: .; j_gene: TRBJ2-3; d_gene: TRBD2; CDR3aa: CASSNRGASSGGAEITDTQYF; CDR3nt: TGTGCCAGCAGTAACCGCGGGGCATCTAGCGGGGGGGCCGAAATCACAGATACGCAGTATTTT
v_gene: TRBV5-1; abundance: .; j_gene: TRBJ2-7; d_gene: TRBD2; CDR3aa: CASSSTSGRAETEQYF; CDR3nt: TGCGCCAGCAGCTCGACTAGCGGGAGGGCCGAGACCGAGCAGTACTTC
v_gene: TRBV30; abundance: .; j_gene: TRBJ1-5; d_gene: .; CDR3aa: CAWSSSFNQPQHF; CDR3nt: TGTGCCTGGAGCTCCTCCTTTAATCAGCCCCAGCATTTT
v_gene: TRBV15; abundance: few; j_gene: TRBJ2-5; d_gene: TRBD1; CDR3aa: CATSRDFGQGAETQYF; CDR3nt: TGTGCCACCAGCAGAGATTTCGGGCAGGGGGCTGAGACCCAGTACTTC
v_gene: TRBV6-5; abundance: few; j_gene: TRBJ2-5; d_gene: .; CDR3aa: CASSYGGVETQYF; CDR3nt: TGTGCCAGCAGTTACGGAGGGGTCGAGACCCAGTACTTC